This entry is about one T cell receptor (beta chain). Its antigen is currently unknown. The sample is drawn from a study of T cell responses to AZD1222 COVID-19 vaccine. Study findings and constraints: There were mostly white British donors and more females than males, and clonal diversity was possibly underestimated. Every sample of the repertoires postdated the peak T cell response. Among those given AZD1222, only 6 or 7 were seropositive at baseline.

CDR3 length equals 16 residues. Germline V CDR1 and CDR2: KGHDR, SFDVKD. The V end lost 4 bases, the J end lost 5 bases, and 20 bases lay between the germline ends. Profiled with immunoSEQ multiplex PCR; TCRdb holds only in-frame clones, not every one. The sample lists roughly 120,000 clones, roughly 90% occurring once. This receptor was obtained from an adult in good health. The sample consisted of peripheral blood, taken on day 0 of MenACWY control vaccination. The rearrangement links TRBV24-1 to TRBJ2-7; maybe TRBD2 (7 bases). The CDR3 sequence is CATSEPLIRGAHEQYF. Here the CDR3 DNA reads TGTGCCACCAGTGAACCTCTCATCCGGGGGGCCCACGAGCAGTACTTC.